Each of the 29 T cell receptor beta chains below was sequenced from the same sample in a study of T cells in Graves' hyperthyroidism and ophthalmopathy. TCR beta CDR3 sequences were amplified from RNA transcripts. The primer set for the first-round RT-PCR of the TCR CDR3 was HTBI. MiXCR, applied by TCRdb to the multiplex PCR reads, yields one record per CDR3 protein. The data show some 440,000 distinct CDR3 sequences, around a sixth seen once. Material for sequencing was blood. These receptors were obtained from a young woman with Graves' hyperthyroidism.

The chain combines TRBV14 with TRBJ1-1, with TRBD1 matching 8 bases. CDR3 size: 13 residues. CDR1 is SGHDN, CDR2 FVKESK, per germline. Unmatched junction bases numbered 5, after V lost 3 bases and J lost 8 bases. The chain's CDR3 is CASSQYRGSEAFF. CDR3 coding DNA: TGTGCCAGCAGCCAGTACAGGGGGTCCGAAGCTTTCTTT. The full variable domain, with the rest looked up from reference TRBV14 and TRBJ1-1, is EAGVTQFPSHSVIEKGQTVTLRCDPISGHDNLYWYRRVMGKEIKFLLHFVKESKQDESGMPNNRFLAERTGGTYSTLKVQPAELEDSGVYFCASSQYRGSEAFFGQGTRLTVV.

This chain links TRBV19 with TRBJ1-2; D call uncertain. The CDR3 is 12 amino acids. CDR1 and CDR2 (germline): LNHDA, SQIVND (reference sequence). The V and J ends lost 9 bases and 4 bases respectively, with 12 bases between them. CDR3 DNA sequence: TGTGCCAGCTCTAGGGCGGGCTATGGCTACACCTTC. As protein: CASSRAGYGYTF.

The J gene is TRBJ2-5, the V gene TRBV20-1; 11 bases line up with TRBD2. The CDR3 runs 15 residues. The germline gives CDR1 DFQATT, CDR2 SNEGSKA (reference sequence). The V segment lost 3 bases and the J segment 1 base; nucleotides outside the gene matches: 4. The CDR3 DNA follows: TGCAGTGCTAGCCCGGGACTAGCGGTCCAAGAGACCCAGTACTTC. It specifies CSASPGLAVQETQYF.

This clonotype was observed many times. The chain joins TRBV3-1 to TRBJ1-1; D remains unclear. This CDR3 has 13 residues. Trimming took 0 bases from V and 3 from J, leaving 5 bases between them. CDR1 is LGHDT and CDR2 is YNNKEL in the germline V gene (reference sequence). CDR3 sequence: CASSQDSDTEAFF. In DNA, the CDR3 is TGTGCCAGCAGCCAAGATTCGGACACTGAAGCTTTCTTT.

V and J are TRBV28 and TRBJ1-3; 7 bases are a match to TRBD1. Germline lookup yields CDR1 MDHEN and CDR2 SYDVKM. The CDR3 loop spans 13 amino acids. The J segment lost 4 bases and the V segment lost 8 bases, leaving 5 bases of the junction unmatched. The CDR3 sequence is CASRSGGGNTIYF. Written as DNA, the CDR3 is TGTGCCAGCCGCTCAGGGGGGGGAAACACCATATATTTT.

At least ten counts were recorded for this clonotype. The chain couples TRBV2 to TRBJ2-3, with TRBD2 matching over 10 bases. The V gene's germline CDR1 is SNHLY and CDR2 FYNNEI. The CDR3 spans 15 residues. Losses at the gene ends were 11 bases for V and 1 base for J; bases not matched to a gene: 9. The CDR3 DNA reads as TGTGCCGGGGGAATTCTAGCGGGGGGCACAGATACGCAGTATTTT. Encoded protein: CAGGILAGGTDTQYF.

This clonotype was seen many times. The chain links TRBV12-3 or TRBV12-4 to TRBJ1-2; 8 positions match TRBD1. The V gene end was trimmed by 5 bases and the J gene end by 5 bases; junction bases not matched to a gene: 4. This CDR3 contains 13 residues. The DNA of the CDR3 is TGTGCCAGCAGTGAGACAGGGGTTTATGGCTACACCTTC. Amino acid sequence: CASSETGVYGYTF.

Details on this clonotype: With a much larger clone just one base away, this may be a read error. This chain's CDR3 is CASSESGAGQGTQYF. The CDR3 coding sequence is TGCGCCAGCAGTGAGTCGGGAGCAGGGCAAGGGACCCAGTACTTC. The chain links TRBV2 to TRBJ2-5, with D possibly matching TRBD2 (6 bases). Germline V gene sequence: CDR1 SNHLY, CDR2 FYNNEI. The CDR3 runs 15 residues.

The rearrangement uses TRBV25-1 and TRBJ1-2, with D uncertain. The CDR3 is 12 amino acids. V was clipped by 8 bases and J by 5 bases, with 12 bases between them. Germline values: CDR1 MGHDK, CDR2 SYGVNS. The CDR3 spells CASSDEEYGYTF. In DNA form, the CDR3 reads TGTGCCAGCTCGGACGAGGAGTATGGCTACACCTTC.

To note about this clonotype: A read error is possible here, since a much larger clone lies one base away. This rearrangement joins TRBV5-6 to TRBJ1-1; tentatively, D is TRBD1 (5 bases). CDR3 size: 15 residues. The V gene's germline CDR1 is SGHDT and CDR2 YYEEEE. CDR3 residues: CAGREMGRLNTEAFF. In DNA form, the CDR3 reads TGTGCCGGCAGGGAAATGGGTAGATTGAACACTGAAGCTTTCTTT. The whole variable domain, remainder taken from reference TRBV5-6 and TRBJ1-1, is DAGVTQSPTHLIKTRGQQVTLRCSPKSGHDTVSWYQQALGQGPQFIFQYYEEEERQRGNFPDRFSGHQFPNYSSELNVNALLLGDSALYLCAGREMGRLNTEAFFGQGTRLTVV.

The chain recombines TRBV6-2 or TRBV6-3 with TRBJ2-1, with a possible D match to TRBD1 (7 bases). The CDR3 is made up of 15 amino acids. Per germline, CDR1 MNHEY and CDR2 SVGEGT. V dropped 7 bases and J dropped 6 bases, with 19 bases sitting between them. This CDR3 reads CASTQGQEGCNEQFF. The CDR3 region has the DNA TGTGCCAGCACACAGGGGCAGGAGGGGTGCAATGAGCAGTTCTTC.

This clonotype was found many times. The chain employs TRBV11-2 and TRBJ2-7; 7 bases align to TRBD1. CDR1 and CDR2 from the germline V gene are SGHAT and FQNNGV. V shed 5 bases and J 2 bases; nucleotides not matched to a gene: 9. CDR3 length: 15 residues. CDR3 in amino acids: CASSPFKGQTYEQYF. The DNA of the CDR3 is TGTGCCAGCAGCCCATTCAAGGGACAGACCTACGAGCAGTACTTC.

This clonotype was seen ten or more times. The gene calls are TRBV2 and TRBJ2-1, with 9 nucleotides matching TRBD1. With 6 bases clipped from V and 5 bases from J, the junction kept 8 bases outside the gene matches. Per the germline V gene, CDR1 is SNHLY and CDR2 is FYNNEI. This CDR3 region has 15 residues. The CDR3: CASRPGQGRNNEQFF. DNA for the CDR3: TGTGCCAGCAGACCGGGACAGGGACGCAACAATGAGCAGTTCTTC. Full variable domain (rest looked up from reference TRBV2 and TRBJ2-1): EPEVTQTPSHQVTQMGQEVILRCVPISNHLYFYWYRQILGQKVEFLVSFYNNEISEKSEIFDDQFSVERPDGSNFTLKIRSTKLEDSAMYFCASRPGQGRNNEQFFGPGTRLTVL.

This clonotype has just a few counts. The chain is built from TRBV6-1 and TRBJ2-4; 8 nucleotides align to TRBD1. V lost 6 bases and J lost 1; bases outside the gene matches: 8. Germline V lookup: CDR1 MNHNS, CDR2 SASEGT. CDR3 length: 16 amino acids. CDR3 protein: CASSFQGAAAKNIQYF. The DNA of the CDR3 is TGTGCCAGCAGCTTTCAGGGGGCGGCGGCCAAAAACATTCAGTACTTC.

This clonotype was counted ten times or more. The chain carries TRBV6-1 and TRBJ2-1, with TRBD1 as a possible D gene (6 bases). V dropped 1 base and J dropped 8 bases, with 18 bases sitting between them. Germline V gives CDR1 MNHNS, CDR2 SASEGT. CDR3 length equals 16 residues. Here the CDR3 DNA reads TGTGCCAGCAGTGAAGTGTACAGGGATGGTCACGATGAGCAGTTCTTC. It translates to CASSEVYRDGHDEQFF.

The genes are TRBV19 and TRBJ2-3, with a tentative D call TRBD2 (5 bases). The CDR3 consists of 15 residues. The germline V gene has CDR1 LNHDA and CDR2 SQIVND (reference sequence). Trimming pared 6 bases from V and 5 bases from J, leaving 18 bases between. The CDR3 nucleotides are TGTGCCAGTAGCCCTAAGAGGGTCCTCAAAGATACGCAGTATTTT. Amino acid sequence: CASSPKRVLKDTQYF.

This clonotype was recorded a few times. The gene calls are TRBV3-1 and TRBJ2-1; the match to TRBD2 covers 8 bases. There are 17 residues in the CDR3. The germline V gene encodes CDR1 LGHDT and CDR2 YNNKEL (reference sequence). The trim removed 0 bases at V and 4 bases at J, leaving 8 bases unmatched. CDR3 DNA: TGTGCCAGCAGCCAAGATCAGAAGCGGGAGATTTACAATGAGCAGTTCTTC. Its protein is CASSQDQKREIYNEQFF.

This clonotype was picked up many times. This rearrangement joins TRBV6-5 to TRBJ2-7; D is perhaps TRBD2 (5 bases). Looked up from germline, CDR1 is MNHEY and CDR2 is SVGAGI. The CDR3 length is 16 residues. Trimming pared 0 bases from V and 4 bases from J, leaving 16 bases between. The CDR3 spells CASSYSGGRFEYEQYF. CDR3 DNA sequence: TGTGCCAGCAGTTACTCAGGAGGCCGGTTCGAGTACGAGCAGTACTTC.

The CDR3 reads CASSGASGSYPYEQYF. The CDR3 DNA reads as TGTGCCAGCAGTGGCGCTAGCGGGAGCTATCCCTACGAGCAGTACTTC. The chain employs TRBV6-2 or TRBV6-3 and TRBJ2-7, with TRBD2 matching 10 bases. Germline-derived CDR1 and CDR2 are MNHEY and SVGEGT. V lost 5 bases and J lost 2; bases outside the gene matches: 9. The CDR3 is made up of 16 amino acids.

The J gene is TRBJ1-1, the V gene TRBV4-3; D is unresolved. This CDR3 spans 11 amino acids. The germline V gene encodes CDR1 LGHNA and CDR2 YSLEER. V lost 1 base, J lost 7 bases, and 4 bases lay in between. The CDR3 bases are TGCGCCAGCAGCCAAGGAATTGAAGCTTTCTTT. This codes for CASSQGIEAFF.

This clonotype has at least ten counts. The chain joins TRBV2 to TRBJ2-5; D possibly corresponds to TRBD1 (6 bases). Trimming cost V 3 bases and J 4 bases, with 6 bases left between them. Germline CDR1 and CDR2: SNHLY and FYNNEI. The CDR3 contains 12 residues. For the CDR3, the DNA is TGTGCCAGCAGTGACAGGGGAGAGACCCAGTACTTC. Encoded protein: CASSDRGETQYF. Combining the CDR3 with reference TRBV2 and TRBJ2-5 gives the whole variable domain EPEVTQTPSHQVTQMGQEVILRCVPISNHLYFYWYRQILGQKVEFLVSFYNNEISEKSEIFDDQFSVERPDGSNFTLKIRSTKLEDSAMYFCASSDRGETQYFGPGTRLLVL.

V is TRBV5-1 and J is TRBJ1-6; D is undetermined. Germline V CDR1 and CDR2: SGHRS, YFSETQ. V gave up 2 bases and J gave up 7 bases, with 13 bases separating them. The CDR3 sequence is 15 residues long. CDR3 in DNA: TGCGCCAGCAGCTTCGGACGGACCGCCAATTCACCCCTCCACTTT. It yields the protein CASSFGRTANSPLHF.

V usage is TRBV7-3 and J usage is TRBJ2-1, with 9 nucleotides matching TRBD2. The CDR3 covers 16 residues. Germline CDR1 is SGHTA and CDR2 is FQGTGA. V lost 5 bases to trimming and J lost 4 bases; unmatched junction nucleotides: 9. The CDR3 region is CASSETSGLSYNEQFF. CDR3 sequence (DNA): TGTGCCAGCAGCGAAACTAGCGGGTTGTCTTACAATGAGCAGTTCTTC.

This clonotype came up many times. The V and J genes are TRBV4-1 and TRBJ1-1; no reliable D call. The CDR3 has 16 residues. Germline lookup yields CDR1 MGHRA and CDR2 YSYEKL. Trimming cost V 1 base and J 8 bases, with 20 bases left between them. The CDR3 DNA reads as TGCGCCAGCAGCCAAGTCGAGGCAGGAGGCTGGTTGGAAGCTTTCTTT. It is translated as CASSQVEAGGWLEAFF.

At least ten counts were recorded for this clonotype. The CDR3 nucleotides are TGTGCCAGCAGCTTCCGGTCCGATACGCAGTATTTT. It specifies CASSFRSDTQYF. The V call is TRBV6-2 or TRBV6-3, the J call TRBJ2-3, with D hard to call. Deletions cut 6 bases from V and 6 bases from J, with 10 bases between. Germline V CDR1 and CDR2: MNHEY, SVGEGT. The length of the CDR3 is 12 residues.

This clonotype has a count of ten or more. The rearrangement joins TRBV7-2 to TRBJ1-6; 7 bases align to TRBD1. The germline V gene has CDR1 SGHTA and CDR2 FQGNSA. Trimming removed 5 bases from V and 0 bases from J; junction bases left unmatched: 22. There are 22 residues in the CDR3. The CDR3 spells CASSLRGQLGSRISSYNSPLHF. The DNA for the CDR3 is TGTGCCAGCAGCCTCCGGGGACAGCTTGGTTCACGCATCAGCTCCTATAATTCACCCCTCCACTTT.

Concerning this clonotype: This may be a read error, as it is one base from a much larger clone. CDR3: CANSPGPSSYNEQFF. The CDR3, as DNA: TGTGCCAACAGCCCCGGACCTAGCTCCTACAATGAGCAGTTCTTC. V usage is TRBV7-3 and J usage is TRBJ2-1; D uncertain. There are 15 residues in the CDR3. Germline CDR1 SGHTA, CDR2 FQGTGA.

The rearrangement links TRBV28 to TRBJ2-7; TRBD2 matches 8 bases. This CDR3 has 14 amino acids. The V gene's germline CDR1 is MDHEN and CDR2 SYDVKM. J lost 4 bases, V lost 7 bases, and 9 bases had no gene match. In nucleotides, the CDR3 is TGTGCCAGCATCCGGGGGGGGGGCCAATACGAGCAGTACTTC. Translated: CASIRGGGQYEQYF.

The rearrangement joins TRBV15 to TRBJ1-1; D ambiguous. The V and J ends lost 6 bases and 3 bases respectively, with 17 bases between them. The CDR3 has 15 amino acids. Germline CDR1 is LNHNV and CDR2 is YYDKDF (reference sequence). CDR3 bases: TGTGCCACCAGGATATTAGACTGGAAAGACACTGAAGCTTTCTTT. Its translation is CATRILDWKDTEAFF.